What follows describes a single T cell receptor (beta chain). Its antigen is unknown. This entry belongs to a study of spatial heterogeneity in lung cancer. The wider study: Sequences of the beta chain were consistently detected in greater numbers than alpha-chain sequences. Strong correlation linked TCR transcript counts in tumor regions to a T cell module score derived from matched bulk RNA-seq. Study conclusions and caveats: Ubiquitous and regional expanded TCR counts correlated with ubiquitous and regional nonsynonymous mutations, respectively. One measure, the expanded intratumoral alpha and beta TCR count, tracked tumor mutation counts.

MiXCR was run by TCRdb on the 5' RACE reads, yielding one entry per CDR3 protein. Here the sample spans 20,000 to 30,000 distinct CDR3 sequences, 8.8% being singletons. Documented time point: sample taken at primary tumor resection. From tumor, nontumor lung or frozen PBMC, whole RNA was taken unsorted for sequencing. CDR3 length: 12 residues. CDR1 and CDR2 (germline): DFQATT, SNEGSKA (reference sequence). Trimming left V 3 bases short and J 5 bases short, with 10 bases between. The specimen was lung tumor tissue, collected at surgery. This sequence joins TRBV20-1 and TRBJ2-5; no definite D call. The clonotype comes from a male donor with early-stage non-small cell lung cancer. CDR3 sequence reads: CSARSARETQYF. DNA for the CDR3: TGCAGTGCTAGGTCCGCGAGGGAGACCCAGTACTTC.